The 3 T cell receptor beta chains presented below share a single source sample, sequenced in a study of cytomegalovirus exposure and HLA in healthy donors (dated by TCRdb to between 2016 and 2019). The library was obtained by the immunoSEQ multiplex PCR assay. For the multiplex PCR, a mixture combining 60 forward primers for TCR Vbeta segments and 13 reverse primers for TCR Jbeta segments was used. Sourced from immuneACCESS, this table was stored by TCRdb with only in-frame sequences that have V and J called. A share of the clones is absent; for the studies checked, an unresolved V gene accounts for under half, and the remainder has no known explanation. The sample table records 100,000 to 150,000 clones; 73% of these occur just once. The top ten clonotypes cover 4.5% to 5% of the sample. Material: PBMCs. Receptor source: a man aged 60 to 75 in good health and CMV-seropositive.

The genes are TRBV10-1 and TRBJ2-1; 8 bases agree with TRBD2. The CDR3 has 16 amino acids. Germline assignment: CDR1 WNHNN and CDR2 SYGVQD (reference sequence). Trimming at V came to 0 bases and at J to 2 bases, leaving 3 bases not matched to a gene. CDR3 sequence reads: CASSESRRGAYNEQFF. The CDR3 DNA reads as TGCGCCAGCAGTGAGTCGCGGCGGGGGGCCTACAATGAGCAGTTCTTC.

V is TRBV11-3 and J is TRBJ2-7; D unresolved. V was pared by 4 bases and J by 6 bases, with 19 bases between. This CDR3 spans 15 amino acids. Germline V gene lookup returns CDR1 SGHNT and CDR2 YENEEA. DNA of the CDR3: TGTGCCAGCAGCTCCGGTTCCCGGGTCCTAGGCGAGCAGTACTTC. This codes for CASSSGSRVLGEQYF.

The CDR3 nucleotides are TGTGCCAGTAGTGACTCGGGTCGAAGATTGAACACTGAAGCTTTCTTT. Amino acid sequence: CASSDSGRRLNTEAFF. The rearrangement links TRBV19 to TRBJ1-1; D not certain. Germline V lookup: CDR1 LNHDA, CDR2 SQIVND (reference sequence). Trimming left V 5 bases short and J 0 bases short, with 16 bases between. The CDR3 is 16 amino acids. The entire variable domain, with the rest obtained from reference TRBV19 and TRBJ1-1, is as follows: DGGITQSPKYLFRKEGQNVTLSCEQNLNHDAMYWYRQDPGQGLRLIYYSQIVNDFQKGDIAEGYSVSREKKESFPLTVTSAQKNPTAFYLCASSDSGRRLNTEAFFGQGTRLTVV.